The 26 T cell receptor beta chains below all came from one sample that was sequenced in a study of blood T cell repertoires in COVID-19 (dated by TCRdb to 2018 to 2020). The library came from the immunoSEQ multiplex PCR assay. The source is immuneACCESS, and TCRdb retained only in-frame sequences with V and J called. Part of the clones is not carried over; for the studies checked, unresolved V genes explain less than half of this, and the remainder is unexplained. The sample yields fewer than 250,000 clones; about 94% were counted once. The biggest ten clones account for about 0.8% of the sample. Sequencing input: peripheral blood. These receptors all come from a man in his 60s with COVID-19, enrolled during active disease.

The chain joins TRBV2 to TRBJ2-7; 7 bases are shared with TRBD1. CDR1 and CDR2 (germline): SNHLY, FYNNEI. The V and J ends lost 3 bases and 9 bases, in that order; junction bases with no gene match: 14. CDR3 size: 15 residues. CDR3 sequence reads: CASSERQGPGFVQYF. CDR3 nucleotide sequence: TGTGCCAGCAGTGAGCGACAGGGTCCGGGATTTGTGCAGTACTTC.

Worth noting for this clone: The sample carries other DNA sequences with the same CDR3. The gene calls are TRBV9 and TRBJ2-6; D is undetermined. CDR3 size: 13 residues. Germline CDR1 is SGDLS and CDR2 is YYNGEE. Trimming took 4 bases from V and 4 from J, leaving 6 bases between them. For the CDR3, the DNA is TGTGCCAGCAGCCCTTCCGGGGCCAACGTCCTGACTTTC. Amino acids: CASSPSGANVLTF.

The chain links TRBV9 to TRBJ2-4; a weak D match, TRBD2 (5 bases). The V end was cut by 4 bases, the J end by 9 bases, with 17 bases between. This CDR3 is built from 14 residues. Germline V gene sequence: CDR1 SGDLS, CDR2 YYNGEE. The CDR3 region has the DNA TGTGCCAGCAGCCCGATGGGGTCGAGGGCCATTCAGTACTTC. Its protein product is CASSPMGSRAIQYF.

The genes are TRBV10-1 and TRBJ2-1; 9 bases match TRBD2. V dropped 3 bases and J dropped 4; count of bases not matched to a gene: 13. Germline CDR1 reads WNHNN; CDR2 reads SYGVQD (reference sequence). CDR3 length: 18 residues. The CDR3 DNA reads as TGCGCCAGCAGTGAAGGATCGGATCGACTAGCGGAGTACAATGAGCAGTTCTTC. Translation gives CASSEGSDRLAEYNEQFF.

The chain combines TRBV27 with TRBJ2-2; D is perhaps TRBD1 (6 bases). The CDR3 length is 14 residues. CDR1 MNHEY and CDR2 SMNVEV come from the germline V gene (reference sequence). Trimming removed 6 bases from V and 4 bases from J, with 12 bases in between. For the CDR3, the DNA is TGTGCCAGCAGAAACCAGGGGCCCACCGGGGAGCTGTTTTTT. It is translated as CASRNQGPTGELFF.

The chain employs TRBV6-5 and TRBJ1-3; D unresolved. The germline V and J ends were trimmed by 8 bases and 0 bases, with 11 bases remaining between them. This CDR3 region has 14 residues. Germline values: CDR1 MNHEY, CDR2 SVGAGI. CDR3 sequence (DNA): TGTGCCAGCGGACGGGATTTCTCTGGAAACACCATATATTTT. Protein product: CASGRDFSGNTIYF.

This chain connects TRBV9 to TRBJ2-2; tentatively, D is TRBD2 (6 bases). The CDR3 is 17 residues long. CDR1 and CDR2 (germline): SGDLS, YYNGEE. V was trimmed by 3 bases and J by 2 bases, leaving 17 bases between them. The CDR3 coding sequence is TGTGCCAGCAGCGCGATCCCGGGACTCCTAAACACCGGGGAGCTGTTTTTT. Its translation is CASSAIPGLLNTGELFF.

The V and J genes are TRBV10-3 and TRBJ2-1, with 10 bases fitting TRBD2. Germline CDR1 and CDR2: ENHRY and SYGVKD. This CDR3 has 17 residues. Trimming removed 3 bases from V and 11 bases from J; junction bases left unmatched: 16. The CDR3 here is CAISDWGGSGRDQKQFF. Written as DNA, the CDR3 is TGTGCCATCAGTGACTGGGGGGGCAGCGGGAGGGACCAAAAGCAGTTCTTC.

The chain joins TRBV7-3 to TRBJ2-7, with D maybe TRBD2 (5 bases). Germline V lookup: CDR1 SGHTA, CDR2 FQGTGA. This CDR3 spans 14 amino acids. V gave up 5 bases and J gave up 3 bases, with 14 bases separating them. The CDR3 nucleotides read TGTGCCAGCAGCCAAAGGAGGCAGCTCTACGAGCAGTACTTC. Its protein product is CASSQRRQLYEQYF. Supplemented by reference TRBV7-3 and TRBJ2-7, the full variable domain reads GAGVSQTPSNKVTEKGKYVELRCDPISGHTALYWYRQSLGQGPEFLIYFQGTGAADDSGLPNDRFFAVRPEGSVSTLKIQRTERGDSAVYLCASSQRRQLYEQYFGPGTRLTVT.

This chain uses TRBV7-8 with TRBJ1-3; D might be TRBD1 (6 bases). This CDR3 region has 16 residues. Germline CDR1 SGHVS, CDR2 FQNEAQ. The V and J ends lost 4 bases and 4 bases respectively, with 17 bases between them. CDR3 residues: CASSSTGLGGGNTIYF. The CDR3 DNA is TGTGCCAGCAGCTCCACAGGGTTAGGAGGAGGAAACACCATATATTTT.

The chain employs TRBV11-2 and TRBJ2-2, with 11 bases aligning to TRBD2. Looked up from germline, CDR1 is SGHAT and CDR2 is FQNNGV. The V gene end was trimmed by 1 base and the J gene end by 6 bases; junction bases not matched to a gene: 7. The CDR3 runs 17 residues. For the CDR3, the DNA is TGTGCCAGCAGCTTAGGCGGGACTAGCGGATATCCCGGGGAGCTGTTTTTT. It yields the protein CASSLGGTSGYPGELFF.

The chain carries TRBV12-5 and TRBJ1-3; D is possibly TRBD1 (5 bases). The CDR3 is made up of 16 amino acids. V lost 3 bases and J lost 2, with 14 bases in between. Per the germline V gene, CDR1 is LGHNT and CDR2 is FRNRAP. The CDR3 region has the DNA TGTGCTAGTGGTTTCCCTCAAGGACAACCTGGAAACACCATATATTTT. Its translation is CASGFPQGQPGNTIYF.

The chain couples TRBV9 to TRBJ1-3, with D hard to call. Per germline, CDR1 SGDLS and CDR2 YYNGEE. V shed 1 base and J shed 1 base, with 6 bases lying between them. CDR3 length: 14 amino acids. The CDR3 loop is CASSVQASGNTIYF. CDR3 in DNA: TGTGCCAGCAGCGTACAGGCATCTGGAAACACCATATATTTT.

The chain employs TRBV21-1 and TRBJ2-3; the table's D gene call, TRBD2, was not cross checked with the DNA. TRBV21-1 is described as a pseudogene. The CDR3 sequence is 17 residues long. DNA of the CDR3: TGTGCCAGCAGCAAAGGGGGGACTAGCGGGGACACAGATACGCAGTATTTT. Translation gives CASSKGGTSGDTDTQYF.

V is TRBV27 and J is TRBJ1-3, with D tentatively TRBD1 (6 bases). This CDR3 is built from 15 residues. Trimming took off 2 bases at V and 4 bases at J, with 12 bases between the two ends. The germline gives CDR1 MNHEY, CDR2 SMNVEV (reference sequence). CDR3 bases: TGTGCCAGCAGTTTAAGGGGGGGATACGGAAACACCATATATTTT. Residues: CASSLRGGYGNTIYF.

The gene calls are TRBV24-1 and TRBJ1-1, with 9 bases matching TRBD1. Per the germline V gene, CDR1 is KGHDR and CDR2 is SFDVKD. V lost 7 bases, J lost 3 bases, and 5 bases stayed unmatched. This CDR3 has 14 residues. The CDR3 reads CATRRQGVDTEAFF. CDR3 coding DNA: TGTGCCACCAGGCGACAGGGGGTGGACACTGAAGCTTTCTTT.

V is TRBV29-1 and J is TRBJ1-1, with D possibly being TRBD1 (6 bases). CDR1 and CDR2 from the germline V gene are SQVTM and ANQGSEA. There are 11 residues in the CDR3. V dropped 7 bases and J dropped 6 bases, with 12 bases sitting between them. The CDR3 DNA sequence: TGCAGCGACCTGGACAGTCCTGAAGCTTTCTTT. Its translation: CSDLDSPEAFF. The variable domain in full, with the rest retrieved from reference TRBV29-1 and TRBJ1-1, is SAVISQKPSRDICQRGTSLTIQCQVDSQVTMMFWYRQQPGQSLTLIATANQGSEATYESGFVIDKFPISRPNLTFSTLTVSNMSPEDSSIYLCSDLDSPEAFFGQGTRLTVV.

In DNA, the CDR3 is TGTGCCACCAGTGCCCGCCGGCAAACGGGAGTTTTTTACGAGCAGTTCTTC. Amino acid sequence: CATSARRQTGVFYEQFF. V gene TRBV24-1 combines with J gene TRBJ2-1; a possible D gene is TRBD2 (6 bases). The germline CDR1 and CDR2 sequences are KGHDR and SFDVKD. The CDR3 runs 17 residues. Trimming took off 5 bases at V and 10 bases at J, with 26 bases between the two ends.

The J gene is TRBJ1-6, the V gene TRBV3-1 (or the pseudogene TRBV3-2); D is perhaps TRBD1 (5 bases). This CDR3 has 18 residues. Germline V lookup: CDR1 LGHDT, CDR2 YNNKEL (reference sequence). Trimming stripped 3 bases from V and 6 bases from J, with 21 bases between. DNA for the CDR3: TGTGCCAGCAGCCAGTCCGCCTTTCGAGCGGGGCCTAATTCACCCCTCCACTTT. Protein: CASSQSAFRAGPNSPLHF.

The chain couples TRBV9 to TRBJ2-3, with D perhaps matching TRBD2 (6 bases). The CDR3 is 16 amino acids. V was shortened by 0 bases and J by 2 bases, with 13 bases between the two germline ends. From germline, CDR1 is SGDLS and CDR2 YYNGEE. Written as DNA, the CDR3 is TGTGCCAGCAGCGTAGGACTAGGGGCTCACACAGATACGCAGTATTTT. Translating it yields CASSVGLGAHTDTQYF.

This clone was found once. The V gene is TRBV11-2, the J gene TRBJ2-7; tentative D call: TRBD2 (7 bases). This CDR3 region has 16 residues. Per the germline V gene, CDR1 is SGHAT and CDR2 is FQNNGV. V lost 5 bases, J lost 0 bases, and 17 bases lay in between. The CDR3 DNA follows: TGTGCCAGCAGCCCCCTGGGGGGGCCCCTCTCCTACGAGCAGTACTTC. This sequence encodes CASSPLGGPLSYEQYF.

The table lists this clone with a few counts. The V and J genes are TRBV18 and TRBJ1-1; D not certain. Germline CDR1 KGHSH, CDR2 LQKENI. V lost 3 bases and J 3 bases, leaving 17 bases between the germline ends. The CDR3 extends over 16 amino acids. DNA for the CDR3: TGTGCCAGCTCACCTTCTAGGTTAGCGAAGGACACTGAAGCTTTCTTT. Translating gives CASSPSRLAKDTEAFF. Complete variable domain (other parts from reference TRBV18 and TRBJ1-1): NAGVMQNPRHLVRRRGQEARLRCSPMKGHSHVYWYRQLPEEGLKFMVYLQKENIIDESGMPKERFSAEFPKEGPSILRIQQVVRGDSAAYFCASSPSRLAKDTEAFFGQGTRLTVV.

The V and J genes are TRBV7-2 and TRBJ1-5; D remains ambiguous. The germline V gene has CDR1 SGHTA and CDR2 FQGNSA. V shed 1 base and J shed 0 bases, with 7 bases lying between them. This CDR3 spans 15 amino acids. The CDR3 here is CASSLVGGSNQPQHF. The CDR3 nucleotides read TGTGCCAGCAGCTTAGTAGGAGGTAGCAATCAGCCCCAGCATTTT.

J is TRBJ1-1 and V is TRBV2; no clear D gene. Trimming took off 4 bases at V and 4 bases at J, with 13 bases between the two ends. The CDR3 totals 14 residues. Germline CDR1 is SNHLY and CDR2 is FYNNEI. In DNA, the CDR3 is TGTGCCAGCAGTGCGGAGGGCGATGGCACTGAAGCTTTCTTT. It specifies CASSAEGDGTEAFF.

The chain is built from TRBV4-1 and TRBJ2-1, with D perhaps TRBD2 (5 bases). Trimming removed 2 bases at V and 7 bases at J, with 15 bases between. Germline CDR1 and CDR2: MGHRA and YSYEKL. This CDR3 spans 15 amino acids. The CDR3 coding sequence is TGCGCCAGCAGCCAATCTCCTGCGGGTTGGAATGAGCAGTTCTTC. It yields the protein CASSQSPAGWNEQFF.

The CDR3 DNA is TGTGCCAGCAGCTTAGCCGGGACAGGGGGATTGCAAGCTTTCTTT. Protein: CASSLAGTGGLQAFF. The chain has TRBV7-8 and TRBJ1-1; TRBD1 matches at 11 bases. CDR1 and CDR2 from the germline V gene are SGHVS and FQNEAQ. This CDR3 comprises 15 residues. V lost 0 bases, J lost 9 bases, and 6 bases stayed unmatched.